This is a list of T cell receptor beta chains from one sample in a study of blood T cells in healthy people across ages. One entry per CDR3 protein, called by TCRdb with MiXCR from the 5' RACE reads. The sample has roughly 1,700,000 distinct CDR3 sequences, about 28% seen once. The material sequenced was blood. The receptors shown here come from a woman aged 25 to 45 in good health. The CDR3 runs from the conserved cysteine through the conserved F or W. Each record gives: D gene, V gene, J gene, clone size, CDR3 protein. D genes are given only for firm matches. The listing skips clone size in some rows; elsewhere it reads once, few, many or a size class.

D: .
V: TRBV6-1
J: TRBJ2-7
size: few
CDR3: CASRGYSGTVSYEQYF

D: .
V: TRBV20-1
J: TRBJ2-1
size: many
CDR3: CSATPGQYNEQFF

D: .
V: TRBV5-1
J: TRBJ2-5
size: few
CDR3: CASSTTGQQETQYF

D: .
V: TRBV20-1
J: TRBJ2-1
size: once
CDR3: CSARHRRGRYNEQFF

D: TRBD1
V: TRBV6-6
J: TRBJ2-7
size: many
CDR3: CASSYRDRVHEQYF

D: TRBD1
V: TRBV5-5
J: .
size: few
CDR3: CAGTLPDRVETQYF

D: TRBD1
V: TRBV18
J: TRBJ2-7
size: few
CDR3: CASSRQGGAEQYF

D: .
V: TRBV7-2
J: TRBJ2-7
size: .
CDR3: CASSLSLVTYEQYF

D: .
V: TRBV9
J: TRBJ2-2
size: .
CDR3: CASSPDPEWGGELFF

D: .
V: TRBV28
J: TRBJ2-7
size: .
CDR3: CASSGILEQYF

D: .
V: TRBV2
J: TRBJ2-6
size: .
CDR3: CASGIFTGANVLTF

D: TRBD1
V: TRBV5-5
J: TRBJ2-5
size: many
CDR3: CASSRPGQGAVETQYF

D: .
V: TRBV7-9
J: TRBJ2-3
size: .
CDR3: CASSSISAALDTQYF

D: TRBD2
V: TRBV6-5
J: TRBJ2-3
size: .
CDR3: CASSYSRGVGTDTQYF

D: TRBD1
V: TRBV6-5
J: TRBJ1-2
size: .
CDR3: CASNPGGTGKGYTF

D: .
V: TRBV3-1
J: TRBJ1-2
size: few
CDR3: CASSQRGREVGGYTF